These 5 T cell receptor beta chains share one sample of origin, sequenced in a study of T-cell reconstitution after alpha-beta-depleted transplantation in children. Preparing the TCRbeta library involved the use of unique molecular identifiers. TCRdb redid the calling of the PCR reads with MiXCR, one entry per CDR3 protein. The sample consists of more than 250,000 distinct CDR3 sequences, over 8% of them appearing once. Here the sequenced sample was PBMCs from the stem cell graft donor, taken from the stem cell graft. These receptors all come from a human donor who donated a stem cell graft to a child with SCID.

This clonotype was observed a few times. The rearrangement joins TRBV12-3 or TRBV12-4 to TRBJ2-5; D gene ambiguous. There are 13 residues in the CDR3. With 7 bases removed from V and 4 bases from J, the gap between germline ends came to 13 bases. Here the CDR3 DNA reads TGTGCCAGCACACGAAGGGTAGGAGAGACCCAGTACTTC. Amino acid sequence: CASTRRVGETQYF.

This clonotype was seen more than once but under ten times. The chain employs TRBV5-1 and TRBJ1-2; D is ambiguous. Trimming cost V 0 bases and J 8 bases, with 11 bases left between them. Germline V gene lookup returns CDR1 SGHRS and CDR2 YFSETQ. The CDR3 consists of 13 residues. The CDR3 here is CASSLDPDRGYTF. The CDR3 DNA sequence: TGCGCCAGCAGCTTGGACCCCGATCGGGGCTACACCTTC.

The table lists this clonotype with a few counts. The V call is TRBV27, the J call TRBJ2-7; 10 bases line up with TRBD2. Germline CDR1 reads MNHEY; CDR2 reads SMNVEV (reference sequence). This CDR3 comprises 16 residues. Losses at the gene ends were 7 bases for V and 0 bases for J; bases not matched to a gene: 9. The CDR3 DNA is TGTGCCAGCACCCCTAGCGGGGGCCCAAGCTCCTACGAGCAGTACTTC. Its protein product is CASTPSGGPSSYEQYF.

This clonotype was recorded a few times. This rearrangement joins TRBV10-3 to TRBJ2-1; D is perhaps TRBD2 (6 bases). Between the trimmed V and J ends, which lost 6 bases and 14 bases, there was a span of 20 bases. Germline assignment: CDR1 ENHRY and CDR2 SYGVKD. CDR3 size: 13 residues. The CDR3 DNA sequence: TGTGCCATCAGCGCATCTGTGGAGGGGAAGGAGTTCTTC. This encodes CAISASVEGKEFF.

The sample holds many counts of this clonotype. This chain connects TRBV12-5 to TRBJ1-4; D unresolved. The germline CDR1 and CDR2 sequences are LGHNT and FRNRAP. V lost 6 bases and J lost 8, with 16 bases in between. This CDR3 has 14 amino acids. The CDR3 loop is CASGEEGAREKLFF. CDR3 in DNA: TGTGCTAGTGGGGAAGAAGGTGCGCGAGAAAAACTGTTTTTT.